This T cell receptor (beta chain) was retrieved from a study of beta chain features in type 1 diabetes. Study information: Patients were similar to healthy donors in age and gender (as well as in cell yields).

The entirety of the isolated RNA underwent reverse transcription, so expressed TCRB transcripts were sequenced. The data were produced by immunoSEQ multiplex PCR, yet TCRdb's version contains in-frame clones alone and is incomplete. Among 600,000 to 700,000 clones, around 15% were seen once, and the ten largest hold approximately 0.022%. Study-level points and caveats: HLA influence on TCRB rearrangement stayed unresolved here. A moderate, significant TCRB CDR3 shortening appeared in type 1 diabetes across four CD4+ subsets. Possible PCR preference for shorter templates applied equally to patients and controls. Insertion counts at VDJ junctions were lower in type 1 diabetes patients, who also showed more deletions there.

This CDR3 comprises 14 residues. The ends were cut back, 6 bases at V and 2 bases at J, with 14 bases in the middle. CDR1 is ENHRY and CDR2 is SYGVKD in the germline V gene. This clone occurred a few times. Its antigen is not identified. Sequenced material: naive CD4+ T cells from blood. The genes are TRBV10-3 and TRBJ2-7; a possible D gene is TRBD1 (5 bases). The sequence came from a man aged 18 to 35 with type 1 diabetes. CDR3 sequence: CAIRGPAQAYEQYF. The CDR3 DNA sequence: TGTGCCATCAGGGGGCCCGCCCAAGCCTACGAGCAGTACTTC.